The rows below give T cell receptor beta chains drawn from one sample of a study of T cell changes during pregnancy in multiple sclerosis. Sequencing used immunoSEQ multiplex PCR; TCRdb keeps in-frame clones, though not all of them. The top ten clones hold about 2.5% of a sample with roughly 66,000 clones, around 93% of them seen once. The source was peripheral blood, collected in the first trimester of pregnancy. The source is a female donor with multiple sclerosis, enrolled in a pregnancy study. The CDR3 runs from the conserved cysteine through the conserved F or W. The D gene is left open where the match is weak. Rows may omit the clone size; those that give it use once, few, many or a size class.

cdr3_aa cdr3_nt clone_size j_call v_call d_call
CASSLSGVNTEAFF TGTGCCAGCAGCTTATCAGGGGTGAACACTGAAGCTTTCTTT . TRBJ1-1 TRBV7-3 .
CASSLYGAAGVGGYTF TGTGCCAGCAGTTTATATGGGGCAGCAGGGGTGGGTGGCTACACCTTC once TRBJ1-2 TRBV28 .
CASSPPGQEAFF TGTGCCAGCTCACCCCCGGGACAAGAAGCTTTCTTT . TRBJ1-1 TRBV18 .
CASSLAQDRGHGYTF TGTGCCAGCAGCTTAGCGCAGGACAGGGGGCATGGCTACACCTTC . TRBJ1-2 TRBV7-9 TRBD1
CASSGGLAGLETQYF TGTGCCAGCAGCGGAGGACTAGCGGGATTAGAGACCCAGTACTTC . TRBJ2-5 TRBV9 TRBD2
CASSQNPTGELFF TGTGCCAGCAGTCAGAACCCCACCGGGGAGCTGTTTTTT . TRBJ2-2 TRBV6-4 .
CASSAGVQGEQFF TGTGCCAGCAGTGCGGGAGTTCAAGGTGAGCAGTTCTTC . TRBJ2-1 TRBV2 .
CASSLARGYGYTF TGTGCCAGCAGCTTAGCAAGGGGCTATGGCTACACCTTC . TRBJ1-2 TRBV7-2 .
CASSKGLAGVNEQYF TGTGCCAGCAGCAAGGGACTAGCGGGAGTTAACGAGCAGTACTTC . TRBJ2-7 TRBV4-2 TRBD2
CASRGQGNTEAFF TGTGCCAGCAGGGGACAGGGGAACACTGAAGCTTTCTTT . TRBJ1-1 TRBV9 TRBD1
CASSFRSDQETQYF TGTGCCAGCAGCTTCCGGAGCGACCAAGAGACCCAGTACTTC . TRBJ2-5 TRBV5-4 .
CASSALGLLGEQYF TGTGCCAGCAGCGCCCTGGGACTGCTTGGCGAGCAGTACTTC . TRBJ2-7 TRBV9 .
CASSGRTSGRAGELFF TGTGCCAGCAGCGGCAGGACTAGCGGGAGGGCCGGGGAGCTGTTTTTT . TRBJ2-2 TRBV9 TRBD2
CASGLGQNYGYTF TGTGCTAGTGGTTTGGGACAGAACTATGGCTACACCTTC . TRBJ1-2 TRBV12-5 .
CASSLEVTGNSYNEQFF TGCGCCAGCAGCTTGGAGGTGACAGGGAACTCCTACAATGAGCAGTTCTTC . TRBJ2-1 TRBV5-1 TRBD1
CASSPGTGAPQHF TGTGCCAGCAGCCCCGGGACAGGGGCTCCCCAGCATTTT few TRBJ1-5 TRBV7-2 TRBD1
CATSRAGTAYEQYF TGTGCCACCAGCAGAGCGGGAACTGCCTACGAGCAGTACTTC . TRBJ2-7 TRBV15 .
CASSSGLAPGEQFF TGTGCCAGCAGCTCCGGACTAGCCCCCGGTGAGCAGTTCTTC . TRBJ2-1 TRBV7-6 TRBD2
CASSLEALATYNEQFF TGTGCCAGCAGCTTAGAAGCACTAGCGACCTACAATGAGCAGTTCTTC . TRBJ2-1 TRBV11-2 TRBD2
CASSSWDRGNEKLFF TGTGCCAGCAGTTCCTGGGACAGGGGTAATGAAAAACTGTTTTTT . TRBJ1-4 TRBV28 TRBD1
CAISPLREAYSYEQYF TGTGCCATCAGTCCCTTGCGGGAGGCCTACTCCTACGAGCAGTACTTC . TRBJ2-7 TRBV10-3 TRBD2
CASSPSGTGGTYGYTF TGTGCCAGCAGCCCGTCCGGGACAGGGGGGACCTATGGCTACACCTTC . TRBJ1-2 TRBV7-9 TRBD1
CASSVGGGGYEQYF TGTGCCAGCAGCGTGGGGGGTGGAGGATACGAGCAGTACTTC . TRBJ2-7 TRBV9 .
CASSLYRDRGGKGYGYTF TGTGCCAGCAGCTTATACCGGGACAGGGGGGGGAAGGGCTATGGCTACACCTTC . TRBJ1-2 TRBV7-3 TRBD1
CASSSLRPGGYTF TGTGCCAGCAGCTCCCTCCGCCCAGGTGGCTACACCTTC . TRBJ1-2 TRBV9 .
CASSSDSRVIEQYF TGTGCCAGCAGCTCGGACAGTAGGGTAATCGAGCAGTACTTC medium-sized TRBJ2-7 TRBV7-9 .
CASSLRLVDTGELFF TGTGCCAGCAGTTTACGGCTAGTTGACACCGGGGAGCTGTTTTTT . TRBJ2-2 TRBV27 .
CASSLVTGESNTGELFF TGCGCCAGCAGCCTTGTTACAGGGGAATCGAACACCGGGGAGCTGTTTTTT . TRBJ2-2 TRBV4-3 TRBD1
CASSFPGQGAGEQYF TGTGCCAGCAGTTTTCCCGGACAGGGGGCCGGCGAGCAGTACTTC . TRBJ2-7 TRBV6-6 TRBD1
CASRGEGDTGELFF TGTGCCAGCAGGGGGGAGGGGGACACCGGGGAGCTGTTTTTT many TRBJ2-2 TRBV6-5 .
CASTPDSYGYTF TGTGCCAGCACCCCGGACAGCTATGGCTACACCTTC . TRBJ1-2 TRBV6-6 .
CASSRPTATNTGELFF TGTGCCAGCAGCCGCCCGACTGCGACGAACACCGGGGAGCTGTTTTTT . TRBJ2-2 TRBV5-4 .
CASMTGWASPYEQYF TGTGCCAGCATGACAGGGTGGGCCTCCCCCTACGAGCAGTACTTC . TRBJ2-7 TRBV6-1 TRBD1
CASTTNRGYGYTF TGTGCCAGTACGACTAACAGGGGTTATGGCTACACCTTC few TRBJ1-2 TRBV19 TRBD1
CASSQAGQGRGGYTF TGCGCCAGCAGCCAAGCGGGACAGGGAAGAGGAGGCTACACCTTC once TRBJ1-2 TRBV4-3 TRBD1
CASSSGRDTDTQYF TGTGCCAGCAGCTCTGGGCGGGACACAGATACGCAGTATTTT few TRBJ2-3 TRBV6-5 .
CASSSWTNTEAFF TGTGCCAGCAGTTCATGGACTAACACTGAAGCTTTCTTT . TRBJ1-1 TRBV27 .
CASSLGQASGNTIYF TGTGCCAGCAGCCTAGGACAGGCCTCTGGAAACACCATATATTTT . TRBJ1-3 TRBV9 TRBD1
CASTKGQLYGYTF TGTGCCAGCACCAAAGGACAGCTCTATGGCTACACCTTC . TRBJ1-2 TRBV6-5 .
CASSLRTMNTEAFF TGTGCCAGTAGTCTCCGCACAATGAACACTGAAGCTTTCTTT . TRBJ1-1 TRBV19 .
CASSLRDRANEQFF TGTGCCAGCAGTCTCCGGGACAGGGCCAATGAGCAGTTCTTC once TRBJ2-1 TRBV6-5 TRBD1
CASSFVAGVTGELFF TGTGCCAGCAGCTTCGTAGCGGGTGTGACCGGGGAGCTGTTTTTT once TRBJ2-2 TRBV11-3 TRBD2
CASSVNAEGTDTQYF TGTGCCAGCAGTGTAAACGCAGAAGGCACAGATACGCAGTATTTT . TRBJ2-3 TRBV6-4 .
CASSPDGDYEQYF TGTGCCAGCAGCCCGGACGGGGACTACGAGCAGTACTTC . TRBJ2-7 TRBV5-6 .
CASSMRLAQTTDTQYF TGTGCCAGTAGTATGCGACTAGCACAGACCACAGATACGCAGTATTTT . TRBJ2-3 TRBV19 TRBD2
CASSHWGAPTDTQYF TGTGCCAGCAGTCACTGGGGCGCCCCGACGGATACGCAGTATTTT . TRBJ2-3 TRBV6-6 .
CASSRDSGSYNEQFF TGCGCCAGCAGCCGGGATAGCGGGAGTTACAATGAGCAGTTCTTC . TRBJ2-1 TRBV4-1 TRBD2
CATSRDTLRDRVEKLFF TGTGCCACCAGCAGAGATACCCTTCGGGACAGGGTTGAAAAACTGTTTTTT . TRBJ1-4 TRBV15 TRBD1
CASSLTGYEQYF TGTGCCAGCAGCTTGACAGGGTACGAGCAGTACTTC . TRBJ2-7 TRBV5-6 .
CASSYSRENEQYF TGTGCCAGCAGTTACTCGCGGGAGAACGAGCAGTACTTC . TRBJ2-7 TRBV6-6 TRBD2
CASRSTVNTEAFF TGTGCCAGCAGATCGACAGTGAACACTGAAGCTTTCTTT . TRBJ1-1 TRBV6-6 .
CASSPGQFNQPQHF TGCGCCAGCAGCCCAGGACAGTTTAATCAGCCCCAGCATTTT once TRBJ1-5 TRBV4-3 .
CASSLAGGPPETQYF TGTGCCAGCAGCTTAGCGGGAGGGCCTCCGGAGACCCAGTACTTC . TRBJ2-5 TRBV7-3 TRBD2
CASSLGGAETNEKLFF TGTGCCAGCAGCTTGGGGGGGGCGGAAACTAATGAAAAACTGTTTTTT . TRBJ1-4 TRBV7-2 .
CASTENFGYTF TGTGCCAGCACCGAGAATTTTGGCTACACCTTC . TRBJ1-2 TRBV6-1 .
CASSLGGGRSVGELFF TGTGCCAGCAGCTTAGGTGGCGGGAGGTCCGTCGGGGAGCTGTTTTTT . TRBJ2-2 TRBV7-2 TRBD2